This TCR beta chain was found in a study of cytomegalovirus exposure and HLA in healthy donors (dated by TCRdb to about 2017). For context, the study as a whole: An earlier analysis of around 600 of the donors reported 276 Gb of sequence data and 117 million unique TCR beta sequences from roughly 200 million T cells. Around 320 gigabases of sequencing data and some 85 million unique TCR sequences were included in an early release covering roughly 700 HLA-typed donors. High-throughput TCR immunosequencing, statistical association of individual TCRs with disease status, and machine learning were combined to predict cytomegalovirus infection status. The T cell repertoires of 700 or so subjects were profiled by immunosequencing and related to cytomegalovirus serostatus. Every discovery cohort repertoire had been produced on one sequencing platform. The genetic ancestry cluster associated with self-reported Caucasian donors included about 81% of the 398 genotyped donors. The study aimed to test whether signatures of past pathogen exposure could be identified by cataloging public T cell receptors. Five DR-DQ haplotypes were treated as single units for association and clustering because of strong linkage in the cohort. In the later analysis, no new phenotypic data were used to find candidate immune exposures; instead, reliance was placed on TCR beta sequences and their occurrence across donors. In addition to the first cohort of approximately 650 subjects, a separate validation cohort of 130 or so different subjects was used. The number of typed donors differed by locus: about 620-640 for A, B, C, DRB1 and DQB1; 500 to 550 for DQA1; 606 for DPA1; and roughly 470 for DPB1. On average, 235,054 unique TCR beta nucleotide sequences were sequenced per donor among some 430 genotyped donors of the cohort, with around 19% of those sequences being non-productive. A later genetic analysis used genome-wide SNP genotypes for about 65% of the roughly 700 donors, treating that subset as a discovery cohort. A later analysis re-analyzed previously published TCR beta repertoires from hundreds of donors and added high-resolution HLA genotyping to study TCR occurrence patterns. Both class I and class II loci were covered by HLA typing, at four-digit resolution. Donor age, sex, ethnicity and CMV serostatus were compiled together with the repertoire data. In an earlier analysis of 587 of the donors, high-throughput TCR beta sequencing was used to judge whether each TCR beta V gene segment behaved as functional or pseudogenic. Broader findings and caveats from the paper: According to a later analysis, most CMV-associated TCR beta chains appeared to be HLA-restricted, and the HLA associations seemed to be driven largely by CMV exposure. At a false discovery rate of 0.05, a later analysis linked about 17,000 TCR beta sequences to specific HLA alleles. A later genetic analysis reported fewer N-insertions in productive TCRs among donors in an Asian-associated ancestry cluster than the approximately 670-donor mean. A group of highly shared sequence variants was considered likely to be a technical artifact of the sequencing pipeline. HLA typing was unavailable for some donors at each locus, so association tests used only the typed subset. The authors suggested that the approach could potentially be extended to other disease states and immunological phenotypes. Several of the top co-occurrence clusters appeared to be linked to parvovirus B19, influenza, CMV and Epstein-Barr virus, according to a later analysis. A total of 150 to 200 TCR beta chains were listed by the study as associated with cytomegalovirus. A further reported finding was that TCR beta sequences accurately predicted the HLA-A and HLA-B alleles for most subjects in the first cohort. Compared with equally common non-associated chains, HLA-associated TCR beta chains in a later analysis were more clonally expanded and had lower generation probabilities. Three of the identified cytomegalovirus-associated TCR beta chains were confirmed in vitro to be specific for cytomegalovirus antigens. In a later analysis, TCR association rates were found to vary across HLA loci, with the most associated TCRs seen for DRB1 alleles and the fewest for HLA-C alleles. While some public TCRs were present in many individuals, most TCR sequences turned up only very rarely across donors. Seventeen rarely observed V segments, including chromosome 9 orphons, were excluded from the earlier analysis of a few hundred of the donors because counts were too low. In an earlier analysis of more than 450 of the donors, most TCR beta V segments were observed in productive rearrangements about 87% or about 30% of the time, broadly matching IMGT annotations. The classifier was reported to diagnose cytomegalovirus status with high specificity and sensitivity in both the original and validation cohorts. The 87-base-pair reads could not distinguish some IMGT-functional V segments, including TRBV6-2 and TRBV6-3, so those segments were excluded. Linkage disequilibrium might explain the correlated functional status among segregating V segments, but an unknown experimental factor could not be ruled out. V-gene and J-gene trimming of TCR beta chains was associated with a missense DCLRE1C variant in a later genetic analysis, and the association was replicated in an independent cohort. When HLA alleles, especially DR and DQ, strongly co-occurred, TCR associations were difficult to assign to individual alleles. The presence/absence analyses assumed that sequencing depth was roughly uniform across donors, and that assumption may not be true. In this cohort, only TCR beta chains were sequenced, and detectable features were limited by the absence of alpha or paired-chain data. Immune exposure information for the cohort was limited to CMV serostatus.

The cohort consisted of 650 to 700 healthy bone marrow donors. At the time of sampling, all cohort members were nominally healthy, though unrecorded immune exposures were likely present. The donor was CMV seronegative and was included in the group of 352 seronegative cohort members. Each donor provided a peripheral blood sample, and peripheral blood mononuclear cells were used for TCR beta sequencing. Genomic DNA extraction from the blood cell samples was performed with the Qiagen DNeasy Blood Extraction Kit. After removal of 5 bases from V and 2 bases from J, the junction retains 6 bases not matched to a gene. Taken from cysteine to phenylalanine, the CDR3 has 14 residues. The entry retains the CDR3 DNA only, 42 bases that are in frame from base 1. The CDR1 and CDR2 encoded by the germline V gene (reference sequence) are SGHNT and YYREEE. This clone was seen a single time. Its antigen is currently not known. No base qualities exist here, and no much larger clone lies one base off it.

The library was obtained by the immunoSEQ multiplex PCR assay. A mixture of 60 forward primers for TCR Vbeta segments and 13 reverse primers for TCR Jbeta segments was used in the multiplex PCR. The CDR3 region of rearranged TCR beta genes was amplified from genomic DNA with a multiplex PCR assay. The Illumina HiSeq System was used to sequence the amplified TCR beta libraries as 87-base-pair reads. Processing in the source paper ran as follows. A later analysis counted about 76 million unique TCR beta chains across the roughly 700 repertoires, and some 11 million of these chains were shared by at least two donors. Raw reads were error-corrected and collapsed into unique sequences with a nearest-neighbor algorithm that merged closely related sequences to remove PCR and sequencing errors. Alignment of CDR3 sequences to IMGT reference sequences was used to assign V, D and J gene segments. For a sequence to be retained, a match of at least six nucleotides to both a V gene segment and a J gene segment was required. Rearrangements were classified as productive when the CDR3 lacked stop codons and remained in frame with V and J, and all other rearrangements were classified as non-productive. Following IMGT convention, CDR3 was defined as the stretch from the second conserved V-encoded cysteine to the conserved J-encoded phenylalanine. Sequences without an unambiguous match to a single V gene segment were excluded from the earlier analysis of about 640 of the donors. In an earlier analysis of 587 of the donors, a V segment was called functional when productive rearrangements were above 56.7%, and segregating when the standard deviation between donors exceeded 5%. A statistical classification framework was built to diagnose cytomegalovirus status from the catalog of TCR beta chain sequences. In a later analysis, V and J genes were assigned by comparing TCR nucleotide sequences against IMGT/GENE-DB human TR gene sequences. Using the TCRdist pipeline, a later analysis assigned CDR3 sequences along with most-parsimonious VDJ recombination scenarios. In a later analysis, each TCR beta chain was defined by its CDR3 amino acid sequence together with its V-gene family, and reads lacking a unique V-gene family were excluded. To address suspected cross-contamination and a sequencing artifact, a later analysis removed 450 to 700 highly shared, low-generation-probability nucleotide sequences. A later analysis calculated a clonal expansion index for each public chain from normalized within-repertoire ranks of inferred template counts. A later analysis computed generation probabilities with a VDJ recombination model fitted to out-of-frame rearrangements, and checked the results against IGoR. In a later analysis, hypergeometric tests were used to score TCR-TCR, TCR-HLA and TCR-CMV co-occurrence, with a repertoire-size bias correction applied to TCR pairs. A later analysis estimated false discovery rates by permuting HLA or CMV assignments 20 times. In a later analysis, co-occurring TCRs were grouped using DBSCAN, and TCRdist sequence similarity was added for clustering within HLA-allele-positive subsets. Co-occurrence clustering excluded repertoires with fewer than 30,000 or more than 120,000 public chains, plus five with anomalous nucleotide sharing. TCRdb provides this immuneACCESS table in a form limited to in-frame rearrangements. Some clones are lacking; in checked studies, under half of them reflect an unresolved V gene, and why the rest are absent is not known. The V and J calls and clone size come from that table; D and trimming were worked out from the DNA. The sample has 200,000 to 250,000 clones on record, 60% to 80% of them singletons. The ten largest clones add up to less than 4.5% of the sample.

The chain uses TRBV5-4 and TRBJ2-7, and 8 junctional nucleotides match TRBD2. The sequence came from a male donor in good health and CMV-seronegative. The sample was PBMCs. For the CDR3, the sequence is CASSVAGPTYEQYF. The bases are TGTGCCAGCAGTGTAGCGGGGCCGACCTACGAGCAGTACTTC.